This TCR beta chain appears in the sequencing data of a study of STAT5B mutations in CD4+ large granular lymphocyte leukemia. Regarding this clone: Its matching antigen is unknown.

Only in-frame clones appear in the TCRdb table, and some are missing; sequencing was by immunoSEQ multiplex PCR. The table has 32,000 or so clones, approximately 80% seen once. Study-wide results and caveats: Without putative leukemic clones, patient CD4-sorted repertoires remained more clonal than healthy CD4+ repertoires. Over 20% of private leukemic clonotypes occurred rarely in other patients' non-leukemic repertoires. Compared with healthy controls (2/35), patient top clones favored TRBV06 (8/27). Data were not HLA-matched across samples.

The junction had 12 bases not matched to a gene; V was cut back by 5 bases and J by 2 bases. The CDR3 contains 18 residues. In germline, CDR1 is SGHRS, CDR2 YFSETQ. This TCR was recovered from a human donor in good health. The rearrangement links TRBV5-1 to TRBJ1-4, with TRBD1 matching over 10 bases. Input material: CD4+ T cells from blood buffy coats. CDR3 in DNA: TGCGCCAGCAGGAAATCCGGGACAGGGGTCTTCACTAATGAAAAACTGTTTTTT. It codes for CASRKSGTGVFTNEKLFF.